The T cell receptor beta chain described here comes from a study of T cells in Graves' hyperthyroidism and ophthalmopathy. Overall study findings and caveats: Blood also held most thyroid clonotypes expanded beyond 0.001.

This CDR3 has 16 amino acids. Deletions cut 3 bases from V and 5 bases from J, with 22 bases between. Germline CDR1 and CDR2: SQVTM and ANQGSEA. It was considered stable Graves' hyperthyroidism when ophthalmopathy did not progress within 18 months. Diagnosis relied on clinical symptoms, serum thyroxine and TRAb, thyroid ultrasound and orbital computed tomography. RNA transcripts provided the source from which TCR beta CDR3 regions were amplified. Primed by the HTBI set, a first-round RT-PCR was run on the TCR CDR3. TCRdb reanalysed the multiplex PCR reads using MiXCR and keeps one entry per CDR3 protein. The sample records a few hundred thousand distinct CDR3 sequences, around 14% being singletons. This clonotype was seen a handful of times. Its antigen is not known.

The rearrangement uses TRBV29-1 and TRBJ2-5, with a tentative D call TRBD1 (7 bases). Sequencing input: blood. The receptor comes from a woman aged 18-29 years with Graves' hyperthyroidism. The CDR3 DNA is TGCAGCGTTGACTCACAACCAGGGGGGCCTAGGGAGACCCAGTACTTC. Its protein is CSVDSQPGGPRETQYF.